Detailed here is one TCR beta chain. Its antigen is not identified. The source of the sample is a study of Tregs in tolerant kidney transplant recipients. Study details: CFSE-labeled recipient PBMCs were cultured more than 5 days with irradiated graft donor PBMCs, then FACS-sorted.

Regarding the study as a whole: Biological reproducibility was not directly addressed in this study. Tregs expanded with activated donor B cells seemed most donor-specific. Validation in larger populations is needed because few patients were studied.

TCRdb's copy holds only in-frame clones and misses some; the assay was immunoSEQ multiplex PCR. The table records about 4,200 clones, 56% of them present only once. The sample comprised CD8+ T cells from blood cultured with allogeneic cells. This clonotype originated in a human donor in good health.

CDR3 coding DNA: TGTGCCAGCAGTGTCCGGGGGCCCCGGTACCAAGAGACCCAGTACTTC. This translates into CASSVRGPRYQETQYF. The rearrangement uses TRBV6-1 and TRBJ2-5; D possibly matches TRBD1 or TRBD2 (6 bases each). There are 16 residues in the CDR3. The V gene's germline CDR1 is MNHNS and CDR2 SASEGT. V was trimmed by 4 bases and J by 0 bases, leaving 15 bases between them.